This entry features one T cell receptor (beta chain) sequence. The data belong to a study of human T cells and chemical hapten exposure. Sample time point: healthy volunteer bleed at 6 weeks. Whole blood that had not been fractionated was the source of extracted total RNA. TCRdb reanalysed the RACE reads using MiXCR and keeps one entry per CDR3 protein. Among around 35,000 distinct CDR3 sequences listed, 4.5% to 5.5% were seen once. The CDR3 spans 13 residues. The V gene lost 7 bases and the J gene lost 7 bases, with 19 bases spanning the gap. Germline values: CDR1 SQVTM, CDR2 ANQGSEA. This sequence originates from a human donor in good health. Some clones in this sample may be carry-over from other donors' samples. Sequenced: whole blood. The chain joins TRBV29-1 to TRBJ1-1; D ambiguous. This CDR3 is CSATIGVNGEAFF. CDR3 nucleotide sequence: TGCAGCGCTACTATCGGGGTGAACGGTGAAGCTTTCTTT.